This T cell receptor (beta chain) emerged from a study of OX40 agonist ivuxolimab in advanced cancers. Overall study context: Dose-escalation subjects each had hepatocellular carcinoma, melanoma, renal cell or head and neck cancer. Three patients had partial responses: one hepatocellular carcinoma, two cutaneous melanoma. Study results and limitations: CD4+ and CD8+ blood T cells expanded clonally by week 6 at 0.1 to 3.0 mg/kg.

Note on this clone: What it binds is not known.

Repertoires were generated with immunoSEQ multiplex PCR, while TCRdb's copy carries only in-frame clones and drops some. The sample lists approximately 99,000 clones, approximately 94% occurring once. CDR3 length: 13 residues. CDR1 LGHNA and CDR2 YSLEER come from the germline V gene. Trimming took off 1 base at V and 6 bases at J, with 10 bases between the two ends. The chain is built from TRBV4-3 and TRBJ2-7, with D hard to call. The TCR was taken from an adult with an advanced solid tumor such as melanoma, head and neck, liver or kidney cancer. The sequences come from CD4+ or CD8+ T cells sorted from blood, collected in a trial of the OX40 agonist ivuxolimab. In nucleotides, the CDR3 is TGCGCCAGCAGCCAAGTTCTACTGAGCGAGCAGTACTTC. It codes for CASSQVLLSEQYF.